This T cell receptor (beta chain) originates from a study of a mutant IDH1 vaccine in newly diagnosed glioma. Germline V gives CDR1 SGHRS, CDR2 YFSETQ. The V gene lost 4 bases and the J gene lost 2 bases, with 18 bases spanning the gap. The CDR3 loop spans 16 amino acids. In regard to this clone: What it binds is unknown.

Produced via immunoSEQ multiplex PCR; TCRdb's table is partial and in-frame only. The sample includes some 30,000 clones, roughly 90% of them seen just once. Time point noted: week 23, last vaccination. The content of each vaccine dose was 300 ug of mutant IDH1 20-mer peptide, and topical imiquimod accompanied it. The V and J genes are TRBV5-1 and TRBJ2-5; perhaps TRBD2 as D (6 bases). Sequencing was performed on PBMCs, taken from a glioma patient whose treatment included an IDH1 peptide vaccine. This TCR was recovered from a man in his forties or fifties with glioma. CDR3 sequence (DNA): TGCGCCAGCAGCCGTCGCATTTTAGCGGAACAAGAGACCCAGTACTTC. This codes for CASSRRILAEQETQYF.